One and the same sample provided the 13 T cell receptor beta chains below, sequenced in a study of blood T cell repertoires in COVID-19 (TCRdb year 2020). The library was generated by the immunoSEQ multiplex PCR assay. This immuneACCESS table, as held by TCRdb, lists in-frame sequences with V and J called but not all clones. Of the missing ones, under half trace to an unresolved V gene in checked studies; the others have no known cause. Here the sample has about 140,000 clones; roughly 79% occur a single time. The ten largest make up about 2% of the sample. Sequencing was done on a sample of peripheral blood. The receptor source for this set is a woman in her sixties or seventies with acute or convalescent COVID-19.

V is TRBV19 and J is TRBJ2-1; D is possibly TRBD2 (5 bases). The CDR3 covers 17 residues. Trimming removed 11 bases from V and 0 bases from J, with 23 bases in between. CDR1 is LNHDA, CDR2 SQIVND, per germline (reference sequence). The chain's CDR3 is CAASFSAQRSSYNEQFF. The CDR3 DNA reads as TGTGCCGCCTCCTTTTCTGCACAGCGGAGCTCCTACAATGAGCAGTTCTTC.

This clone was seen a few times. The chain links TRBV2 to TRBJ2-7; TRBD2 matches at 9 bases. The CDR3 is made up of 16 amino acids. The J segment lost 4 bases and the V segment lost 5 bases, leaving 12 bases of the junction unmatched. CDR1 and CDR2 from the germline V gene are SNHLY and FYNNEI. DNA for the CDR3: TGTGCCAGCAGTTTGGGACCCAGCGGGGGGTTATACGAGCAGTACTTC. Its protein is CASSLGPSGGLYEQYF.

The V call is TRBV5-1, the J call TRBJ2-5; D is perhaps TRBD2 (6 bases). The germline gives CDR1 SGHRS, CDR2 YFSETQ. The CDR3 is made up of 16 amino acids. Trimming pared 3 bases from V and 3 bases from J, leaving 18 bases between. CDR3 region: CASSWGGRAMEETQYF. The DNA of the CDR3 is TGCGCCAGCAGCTGGGGAGGCAGAGCCATGGAAGAGACCCAGTACTTC.

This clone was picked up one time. The chain's CDR3 is CAWILAGSTDTQYF. The CDR3 DNA sequence: TGTGCCTGGATCCTAGCGGGGTCCACAGATACGCAGTATTTT. The rearrangement uses TRBV30 and TRBJ2-3; 9 bases align to TRBD2. Germline lookup yields CDR1 GTSNPN and CDR2 SVGIG (reference sequence). This CDR3 contains 14 residues. V gave up 4 bases and J gave up 2 bases; unmatched junction bases: 4.

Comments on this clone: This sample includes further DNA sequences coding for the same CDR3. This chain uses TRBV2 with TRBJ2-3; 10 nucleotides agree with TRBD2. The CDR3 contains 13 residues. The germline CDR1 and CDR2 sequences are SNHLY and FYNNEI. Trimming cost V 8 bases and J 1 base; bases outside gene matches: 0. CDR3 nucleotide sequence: TGTGCCAGCGGACTAGCGGGCACAGATACGCAGTATTTT. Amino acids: CASGLAGTDTQYF. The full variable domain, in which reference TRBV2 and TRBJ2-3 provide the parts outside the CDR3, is EPEVTQTPSHQVTQMGQEVILRCVPISNHLYFYWYRQILGQKVEFLVSFYNNEISEKSEIFDDQFSVERPDGSNFTLKIRSTKLEDSAMYFCASGLAGTDTQYFGPGTRLTVL.

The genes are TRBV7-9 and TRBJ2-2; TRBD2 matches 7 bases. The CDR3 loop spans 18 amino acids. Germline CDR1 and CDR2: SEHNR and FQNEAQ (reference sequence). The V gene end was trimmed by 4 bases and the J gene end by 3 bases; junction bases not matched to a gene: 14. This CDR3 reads CASSSTSLPGGHTGELFF. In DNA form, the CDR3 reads TGTGCCAGCAGCTCAACATCCCTCCCGGGAGGCCACACCGGGGAGCTGTTTTTT.

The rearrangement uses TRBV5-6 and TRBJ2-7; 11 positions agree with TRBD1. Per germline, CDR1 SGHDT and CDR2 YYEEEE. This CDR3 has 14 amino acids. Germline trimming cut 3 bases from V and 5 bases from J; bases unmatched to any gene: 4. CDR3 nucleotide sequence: TGTGCCAGCAGCTGGGGACAGGGGGTCCACGAGCAGTACTTC. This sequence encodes CASSWGQGVHEQYF. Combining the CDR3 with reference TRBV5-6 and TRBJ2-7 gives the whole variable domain DAGVTQSPTHLIKTRGQQVTLRCSPKSGHDTVSWYQQALGQGPQFIFQYYEEEERQRGNFPDRFSGHQFPNYSSELNVNALLLGDSALYLCASSWGQGVHEQYFGPGTRLTVT.

The CDR3 here is CSVGEGDRSYEQYF. DNA for the CDR3: TGCAGCGTTGGGGAAGGGGACAGATCCTACGAGCAGTACTTC. V usage is TRBV29-1 and J usage is TRBJ2-7; TRBD1 matches at 7 bases. The CDR3 has 14 amino acids. V shed 4 bases and J 1 base; nucleotides not matched to a gene: 7. Germline-derived CDR1 and CDR2 are SQVTM and ANQGSEA.

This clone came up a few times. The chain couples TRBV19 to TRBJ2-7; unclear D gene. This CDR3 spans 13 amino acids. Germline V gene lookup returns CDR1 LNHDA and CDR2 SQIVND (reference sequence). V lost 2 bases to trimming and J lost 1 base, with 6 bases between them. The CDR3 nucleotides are TGTGCCAGTAGTATACCCCCTTCCTACGAGCAGTACTTC. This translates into CASSIPPSYEQYF.

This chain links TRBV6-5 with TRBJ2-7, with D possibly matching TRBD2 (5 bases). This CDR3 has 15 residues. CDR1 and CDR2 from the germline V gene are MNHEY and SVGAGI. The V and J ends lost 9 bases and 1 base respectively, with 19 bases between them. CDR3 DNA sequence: TGTGCCAGTCTTGCGGGCGGACGTGCTTCCTACGAGCAGTACTTC. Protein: CASLAGGRASYEQYF.

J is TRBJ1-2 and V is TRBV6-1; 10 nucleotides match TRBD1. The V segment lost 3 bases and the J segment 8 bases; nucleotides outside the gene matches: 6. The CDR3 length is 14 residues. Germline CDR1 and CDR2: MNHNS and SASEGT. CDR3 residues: CASSETGGGRGYTF. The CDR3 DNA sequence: TGTGCCAGCAGTGAGACAGGGGGCGGGAGGGGCTACACCTTC.

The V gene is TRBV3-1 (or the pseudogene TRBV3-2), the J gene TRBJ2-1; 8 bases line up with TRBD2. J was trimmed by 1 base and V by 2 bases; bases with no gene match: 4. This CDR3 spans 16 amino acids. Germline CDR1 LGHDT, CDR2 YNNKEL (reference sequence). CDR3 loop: CASSQWGTRSYNEQFF. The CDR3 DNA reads TGTGCCAGCAGCCAATGGGGGACTAGGTCCTACAATGAGCAGTTCTTC.

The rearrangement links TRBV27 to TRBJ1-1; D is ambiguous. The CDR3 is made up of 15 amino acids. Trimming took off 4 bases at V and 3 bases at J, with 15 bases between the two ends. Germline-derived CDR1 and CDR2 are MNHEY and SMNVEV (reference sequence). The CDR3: CASSYGSTRDTEAFF. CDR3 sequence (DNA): TGTGCCAGCAGTTACGGGAGTACCCGAGACACTGAAGCTTTCTTT.